This T cell receptor beta chain derives from a study of CD8 T cells in Susac syndrome. The CDR3 has 15 amino acids. Looked up from germline, CDR1 is SGDLS and CDR2 is YYNGEE. V shed 2 bases and J shed 3 bases, with 15 bases lying between them. The authors reverse transcribed roughly 0.5 to 1 ug RNA with random hexamers. The TCR beta CDR3 was amplified by immunoSEQ multiplex PCR across 54 Vbeta, 13 Jbeta. TCRdb fed the immunoSEQ multiplex PCR reads into MiXCR, producing one record per CDR3 protein. The table has some 150,000 distinct CDR3 sequences, 94% seen once. This clonotype was picked up a small number of times. The study sequenced TCR beta in blood CD8+ and CD4+ T cells.

Sequences were obtained from CD4+ T cells from PBMCs. The chain recombines TRBV9 with TRBJ2-7; no clear D gene. This TCR derives from a human donor in good health. The CDR3 region is CASSVFDQLGYEQYF. The CDR3 DNA reads as TGTGCCAGCAGCGTTTTCGACCAGTTAGGCTACGAGCAGTACTTC. Complete variable domain (other parts from reference TRBV9 and TRBJ2-7): DSGVTQTPKHLITATGQRVTLRCSPRSGDLSVYWYQQSLDQGLQFLIQYYNGEERAKGNILERFSAQQFPDLHSELNLSSLELGDSALYFCASSVFDQLGYEQYFGPGTRLTVT.